The clone carrying this TCR beta chain was seen only once. Profiled with immunoSEQ multiplex PCR; TCRdb holds only in-frame clones, not every one. The sample yields tens of thousands of clones, 84% seen once. The data stem from a study of blood T cell repertoires in COVID-19. Trimming shortened V by 8 bases and J by 0 bases, and 14 bases separated the two germline ends. Germline loops: CDR1 SNHLY, CDR2 FYNNEI. This CDR3 has 15 residues. The sample comprised peripheral blood. The chain has TRBV2 and TRBJ1-3; D gene unclear. The receptor's source is a man in his sixties with acute or convalescent COVID-19. CDR3 sequence reads: CASLFQFLSGNTIYF. CDR3 sequence (DNA): TGTGCCAGCCTCTTTCAGTTCCTCTCTGGAAACACCATATATTTT.